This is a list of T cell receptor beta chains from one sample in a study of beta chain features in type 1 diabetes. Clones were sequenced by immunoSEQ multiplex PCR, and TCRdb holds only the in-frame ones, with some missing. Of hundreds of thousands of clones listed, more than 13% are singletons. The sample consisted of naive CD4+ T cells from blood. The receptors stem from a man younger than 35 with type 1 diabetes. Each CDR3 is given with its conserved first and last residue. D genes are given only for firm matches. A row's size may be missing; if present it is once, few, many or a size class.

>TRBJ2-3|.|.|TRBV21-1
TGTGCCAGCAACCCCCAGGACCTGGGGTCCAGCCCAGATACGCAGTATTTT
CASNPQDLGSSPDTQYF
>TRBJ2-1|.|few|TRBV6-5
TGTGCCAGCAGCACGGACGGAGGCCCTTACAATGAGCAGTTCTTC
CASSTDGGPYNEQFF
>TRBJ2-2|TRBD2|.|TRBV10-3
TGTGCCATCGGTCGACTAGCGGACTACACCGGGGAGCTGTTTTTT
CAIGRLADYTGELFF
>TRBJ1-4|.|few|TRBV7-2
TGTGCCAGCAGCTTGGTGGCAGAAGGTGAAAAACTGTTTTTT
CASSLVAEGEKLFF
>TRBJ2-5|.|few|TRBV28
TGTGCCAGCAGTTTATGGGGTAAAGAGACCCAGTACTTC
CASSLWGKETQYF
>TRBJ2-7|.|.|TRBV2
TGTGCCAGATCCAGGGGGACTACCGAAGAGCAGTACTTC
CARSRGTTEEQYF
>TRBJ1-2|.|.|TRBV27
TGTGCCAGCAGTTTATCGCAAAGGGGAGGGTCATACTATGGCTACACCTTC
CASSLSQRGGSYYGYTF
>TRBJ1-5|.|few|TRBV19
TGTGCCAGTAGTATTGAGGCAGGGAATAGCAATCAGCCCCAGCATTTT
CASSIEAGNSNQPQHF
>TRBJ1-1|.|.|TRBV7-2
TGTGCCAGCAGCTTAGTATGGGGGGCCAACACTGAAGCTTTCTTT
CASSLVWGANTEAFF
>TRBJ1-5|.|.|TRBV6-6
TGTGCCAGCAGTTACGGAGGGAACTTCGAGCCCCAGCATTTT
CASSYGGNFEPQHF
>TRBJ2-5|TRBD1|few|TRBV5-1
TGCGCCAGCAGCTTGCGGGACAGACAAGAGACCCAGTACTTC
CASSLRDRQETQYF
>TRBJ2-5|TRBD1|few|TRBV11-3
TGTGCCAGCAGCTTAGGTCCGGACAGGCAAGAGACCCAGTACTTC
CASSLGPDRQETQYF
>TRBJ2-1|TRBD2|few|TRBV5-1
TGCGCCAGCAGCCCGCCCCTAGCGGGAGAAATGAATGAGCAGTTCTTC
CASSPPLAGEMNEQFF
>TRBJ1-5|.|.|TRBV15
TGTGCCACCAGCAGGGCCGGGACATCTAATCAGCCCCAGCATTTT
CATSRAGTSNQPQHF
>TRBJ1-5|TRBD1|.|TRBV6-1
TGTGCCAGCAGTGAGTCAGGGGGCGTTCAGCCCCAGCATTTT
CASSESGGVQPQHF
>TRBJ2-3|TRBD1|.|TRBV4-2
TGTGCCAGCAGCCTCAAACGGGACAGGGTCTCAGATACGCAGTATTTT
CASSLKRDRVSDTQYF
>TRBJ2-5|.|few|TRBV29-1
TGCAGCGTTGAGGGTTTGAGGCAAGAGACCCAGTACTTC
CSVEGLRQETQYF
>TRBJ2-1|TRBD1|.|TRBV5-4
TGTGCCAGCAGCCGTAGAACCGGGACAGGGAAGTATAATGAGCAGTTCTTC
CASSRRTGTGKYNEQFF
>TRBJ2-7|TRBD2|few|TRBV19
TGTGCCAGTAGTCGACTAGCGGGAGGGCCAGCATACTTC
CASSRLAGGPAYF
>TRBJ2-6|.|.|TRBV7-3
TGTGCCAGCAGCTTAACAGGGTCTGGGGCCAACGTCCTGACTTTC
CASSLTGSGANVLTF
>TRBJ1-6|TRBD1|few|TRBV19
TGTGCCAGTAGTTCCCGGACAGGGGGCCGTGGTTCACCCCTCCACTTT
CASSSRTGGRGSPLHF
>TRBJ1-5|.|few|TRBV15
TGTGCCACCAGCAGAGAGAGGGACCAGCCCCAGCATTTT
CATSRERDQPQHF
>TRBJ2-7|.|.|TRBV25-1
TGTGCCAGCAGGAGGGGTGGCTACGAGCAGTACTTC
CASRRGGYEQYF
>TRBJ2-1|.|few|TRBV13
TGTGCCAGCAGCTTAGGAGGGCTGAGCTCCTACAATGAGCAGTTCTTC
CASSLGGLSSYNEQFF
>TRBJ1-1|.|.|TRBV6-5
TGTGCCAGCACCCCCAATTGGAACACTGAAGCTTTCTTT
CASTPNWNTEAFF
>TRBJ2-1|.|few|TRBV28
TGTGCCAGCAGTTTGAGCGAAGGCTACAATGAGCAGTTCTTC
CASSLSEGYNEQFF
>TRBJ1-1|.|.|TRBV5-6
TGTGCCAGCAGCCGATTTACCCGGACCGGGCAGAAGACTGAAGCTTTCTTT
CASSRFTRTGQKTEAFF
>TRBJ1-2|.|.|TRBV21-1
TGTGCCAGCGGAGGGGATCCCCATGGCTACACCTTC
CASGGDPHGYTF
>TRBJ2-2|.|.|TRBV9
TGTGCCAGCAGCGTAGGACCAGTAGCGGCCCAGGGCGGGGAGCTGTTTTTT
CASSVGPVAAQGGELFF
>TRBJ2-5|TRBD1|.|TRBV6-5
TGTGCCAGCAGTTCCGGGACAGGGGGCCGGGAGACCCAGTACTTC
CASSSGTGGRETQYF
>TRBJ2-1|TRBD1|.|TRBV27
TGTGCCAGCAGTTCACAGGGGAGCGACTCCTACAATGAGCAGTTCTTC
CASSSQGSDSYNEQFF
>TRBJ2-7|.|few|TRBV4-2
TGTGCCAGCAGCCAAGTTGGCCACGAGCAGTACTTC
CASSQVGHEQYF
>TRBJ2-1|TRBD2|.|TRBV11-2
TGTGCCAGCAGCTCGCTAGCGGGAATTCTAAATGAGCAGTTCTTC
CASSSLAGILNEQFF
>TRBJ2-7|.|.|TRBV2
TGTGCCAGCAGTGAAATGGGGATTTCCTACGAGCAGTACTTC
CASSEMGISYEQYF
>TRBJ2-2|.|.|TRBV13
TGTGCCAGCCCCCCCAGGGTGGGGACCGGGGAGCTGTTTTTT
CASPPRVGTGELFF
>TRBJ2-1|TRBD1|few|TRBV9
TGTGCCAGCAGCCCCAGCGCGGGACAGGTCTACAATGAGCAGTTCTTC
CASSPSAGQVYNEQFF
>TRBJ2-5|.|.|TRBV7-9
TGTGCCAGCAGCGTTGTACGGGCTGGGGAGACCCAGTACTTC
CASSVVRAGETQYF
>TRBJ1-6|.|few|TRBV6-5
TGTGCCATCAGCGCAGCCCAGGGTAATTCACCCCTCCACTTT
CAISAAQGNSPLHF
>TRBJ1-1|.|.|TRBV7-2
TGTGCCAGCAGTCAACAGGGGAACACTGAAGCTTTCTTT
CASSQQGNTEAFF